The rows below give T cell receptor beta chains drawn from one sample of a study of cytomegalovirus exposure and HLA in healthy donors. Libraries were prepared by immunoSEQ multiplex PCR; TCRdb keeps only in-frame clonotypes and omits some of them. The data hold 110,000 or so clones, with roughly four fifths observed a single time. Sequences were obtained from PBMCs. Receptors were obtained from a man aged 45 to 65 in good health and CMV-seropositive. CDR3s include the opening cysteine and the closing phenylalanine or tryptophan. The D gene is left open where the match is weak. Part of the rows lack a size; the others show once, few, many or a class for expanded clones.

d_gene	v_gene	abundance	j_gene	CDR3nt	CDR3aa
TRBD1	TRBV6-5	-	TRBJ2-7	TGTGCCAGCATTACAGGGGGAGTCTACGAGCAGTACTTC	CASITGGVYEQYF
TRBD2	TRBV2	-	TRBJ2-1	TGTGCCAGCATCCCGGGGGGTACCTACAATGAGCAGTTCTTC	CASIPGGTYNEQFF
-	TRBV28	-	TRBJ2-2	TGTGCCAGCAGTTTAGTAGGGGACACCGGGGAGCTGTTTTTT	CASSLVGDTGELFF
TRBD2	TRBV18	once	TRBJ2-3	TGTGCCAGCTCAGAAACCGGGACTAGCCGACACACAGATACGCAGTATTTT	CASSETGTSRHTDTQYF
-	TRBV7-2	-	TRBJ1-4	TGTGCCAGCAGATCCCAAGGGGCGGTTAATGAAAAACTGTTTTTT	CASRSQGAVNEKLFF
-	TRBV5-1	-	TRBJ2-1	TGCGCCAGCAGCCCCACAGGGACGCGCTCCTACAATGAGCAGTTCTTC	CASSPTGTRSYNEQFF
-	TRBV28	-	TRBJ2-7	TGTGCCAGCAGAACAGCCTTGGGGCAGTACTTC	CASRTALGQYF
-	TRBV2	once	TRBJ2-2	TGTGCCAGCGGTGGAGTGGGGAGCGACACCGGGGAGCTGTTTTTT	CASGGVGSDTGELFF
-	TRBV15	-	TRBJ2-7	TGTGCCACCAGCAGAGATCCCTCCCCCTACGAGCAGTACTTC	CATSRDPSPYEQYF
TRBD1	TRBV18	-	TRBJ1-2	TGTGCCAGCTCACCGCGGACAGGTCATAACTATGGCTACACCTTC	CASSPRTGHNYGYTF
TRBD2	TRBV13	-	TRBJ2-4	TGTGCCAGCAGCTTATTCGGGGGGAGAAACATTCAGTACTTC	CASSLFGGRNIQYF
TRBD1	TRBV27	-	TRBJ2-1	TGTGCCAGCAGTTGGACAGGGGGCTTTTCCTACAATGAGCAGTTCTTC	CASSWTGGFSYNEQFF
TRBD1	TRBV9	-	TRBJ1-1	TGTGCCAGCAGCGTAGGGACAGGGGGCGTTGGGAACACTGAAGCTTTCTTT	CASSVGTGGVGNTEAFF
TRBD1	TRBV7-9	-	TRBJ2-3	TGTGCCAGCGGAACAGGGGCAGATACGCAGTATTTT	CASGTGADTQYF
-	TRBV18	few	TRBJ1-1	TGTGCCAGCTCACCGAAAGTAGCGAACACTGAAGCTTTCTTT	CASSPKVANTEAFF